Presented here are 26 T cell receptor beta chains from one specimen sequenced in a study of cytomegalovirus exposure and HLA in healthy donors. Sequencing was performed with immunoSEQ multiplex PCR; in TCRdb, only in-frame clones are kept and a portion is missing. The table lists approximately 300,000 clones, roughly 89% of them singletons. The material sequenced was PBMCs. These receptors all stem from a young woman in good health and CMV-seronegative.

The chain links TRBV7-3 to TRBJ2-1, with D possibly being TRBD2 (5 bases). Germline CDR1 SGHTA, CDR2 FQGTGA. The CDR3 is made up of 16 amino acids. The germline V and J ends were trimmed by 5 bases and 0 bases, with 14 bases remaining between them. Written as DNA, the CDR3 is TGTGCCAGCAGCCCCAGACTAAGAAGCTCCTACAATGAGCAGTTCTTC. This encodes CASSPRLRSSYNEQFF.

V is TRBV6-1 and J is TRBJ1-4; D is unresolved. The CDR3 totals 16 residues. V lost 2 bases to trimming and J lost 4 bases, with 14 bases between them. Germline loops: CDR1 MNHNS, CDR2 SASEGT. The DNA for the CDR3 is TGTGCCAGCAGTGAATTAGAGGCAAGAGATAATGAAAAACTGTTTTTT. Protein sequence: CASSELEARDNEKLFF.

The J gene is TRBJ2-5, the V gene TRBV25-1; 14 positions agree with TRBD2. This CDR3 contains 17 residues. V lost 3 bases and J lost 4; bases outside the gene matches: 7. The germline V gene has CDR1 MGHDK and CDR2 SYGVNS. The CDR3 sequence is CASSEYRGLAGGETQYF. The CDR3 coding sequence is TGTGCCAGCAGTGAGTACCGAGGACTAGCGGGAGGAGAGACCCAGTACTTC.

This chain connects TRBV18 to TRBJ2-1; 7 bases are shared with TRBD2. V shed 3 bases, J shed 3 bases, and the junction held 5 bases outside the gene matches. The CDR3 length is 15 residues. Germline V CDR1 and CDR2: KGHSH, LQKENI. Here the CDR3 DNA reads TGTGCCAGCTCACCGAGCAGCGGGGACTACAATGAGCAGTTCTTC. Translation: CASSPSSGDYNEQFF. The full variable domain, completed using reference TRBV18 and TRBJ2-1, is NAGVMQNPRHLVRRRGQEARLRCSPMKGHSHVYWYRQLPEEGLKFMVYLQKENIIDESGMPKERFSAEFPKEGPSILRIQQVVRGDSAAYFCASSPSSGDYNEQFFGPGTRLTVL.

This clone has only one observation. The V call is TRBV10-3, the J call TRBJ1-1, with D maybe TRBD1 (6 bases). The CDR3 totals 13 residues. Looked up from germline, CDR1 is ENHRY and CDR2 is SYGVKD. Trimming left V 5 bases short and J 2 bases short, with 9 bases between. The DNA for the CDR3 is TGTGCCATCAGTTCGACAGGTAACACTGAAGCTTTCTTT. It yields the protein CAISSTGNTEAFF.

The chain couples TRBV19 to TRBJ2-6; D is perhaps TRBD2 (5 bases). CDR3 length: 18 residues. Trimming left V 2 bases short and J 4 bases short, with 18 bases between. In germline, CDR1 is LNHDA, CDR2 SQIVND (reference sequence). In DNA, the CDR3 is TGTGCCAGTAGTATACTGGCTCCCTCGGGGTCGGGGGCCAACGTCCTGACTTTC. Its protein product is CASSILAPSGSGANVLTF.

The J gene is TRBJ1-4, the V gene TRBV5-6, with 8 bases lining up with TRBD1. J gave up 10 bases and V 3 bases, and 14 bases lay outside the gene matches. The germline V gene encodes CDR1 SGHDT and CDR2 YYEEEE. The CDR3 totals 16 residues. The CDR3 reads CASSSRLPGQGGKLFF. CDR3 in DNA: TGTGCCAGCAGCTCCCGCCTCCCAGGACAGGGCGGAAAACTGTTTTTT.

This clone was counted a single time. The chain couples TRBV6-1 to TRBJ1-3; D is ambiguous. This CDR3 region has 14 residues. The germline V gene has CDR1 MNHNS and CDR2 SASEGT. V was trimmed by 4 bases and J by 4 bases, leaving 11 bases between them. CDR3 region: CASSVGLNGNTIYF. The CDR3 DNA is TGTGCCAGCAGTGTAGGACTAAACGGAAACACCATATATTTT.

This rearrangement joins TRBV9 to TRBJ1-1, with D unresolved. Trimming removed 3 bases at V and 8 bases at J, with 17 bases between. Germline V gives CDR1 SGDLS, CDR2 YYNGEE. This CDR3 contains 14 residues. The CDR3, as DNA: TGTGCCAGCAGCGCAGGTGTGGGAGTTGGCGAAGCTTTCTTT. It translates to CASSAGVGVGEAFF. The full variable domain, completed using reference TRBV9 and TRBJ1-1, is DSGVTQTPKHLITATGQRVTLRCSPRSGDLSVYWYQQSLDQGLQFLIQYYNGEERAKGNILERFSAQQFPDLHSELNLSSLELGDSALYFCASSAGVGVGEAFFGQGTRLTVV.

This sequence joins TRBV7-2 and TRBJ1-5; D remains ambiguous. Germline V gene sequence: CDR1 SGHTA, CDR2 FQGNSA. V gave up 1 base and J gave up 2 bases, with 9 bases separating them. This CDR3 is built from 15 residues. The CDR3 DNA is TGTGCCAGCAGCTTAGTTTTCGGGGGCAATCAGCCCCAGCATTTT. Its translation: CASSLVFGGNQPQHF.

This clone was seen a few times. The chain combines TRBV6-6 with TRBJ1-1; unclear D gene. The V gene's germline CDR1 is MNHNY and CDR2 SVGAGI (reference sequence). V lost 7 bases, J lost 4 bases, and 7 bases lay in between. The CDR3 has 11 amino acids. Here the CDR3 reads CASTSFTEAFF. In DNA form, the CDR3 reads TGTGCCAGCACCTCCTTCACTGAAGCTTTCTTT.

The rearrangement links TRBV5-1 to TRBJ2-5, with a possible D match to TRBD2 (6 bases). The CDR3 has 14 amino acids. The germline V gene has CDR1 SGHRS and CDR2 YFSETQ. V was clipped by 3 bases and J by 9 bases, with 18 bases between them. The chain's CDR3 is CASSSLSGSDAQYF. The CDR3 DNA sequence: TGCGCCAGCAGCTCACTTAGCGGAAGCGATGCCCAGTACTTC. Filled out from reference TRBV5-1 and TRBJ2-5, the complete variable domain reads KAGVTQTPRYLIKTRGQQVTLSCSPISGHRSVSWYQQTPGQGLQFLFEYFSETQRNKGNFPGRFSGRQFSNSRSEMNVSTLELGDSALYLCASSSLSGSDAQYFGPGTRLLVL.

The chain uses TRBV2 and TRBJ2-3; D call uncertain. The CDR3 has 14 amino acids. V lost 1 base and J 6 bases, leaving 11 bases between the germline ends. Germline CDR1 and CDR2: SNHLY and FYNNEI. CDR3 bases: TGTGCCAGCAGTGAAGGTCACTCCGCGGATACGCAGTATTTT. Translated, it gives CASSEGHSADTQYF.

In DNA, the CDR3 is TGCAGCATGACCGGGACAGGAGTGGGAGAGACCCAGTACTTC. This sequence encodes CSMTGTGVGETQYF. V and J are TRBV29-1 and TRBJ2-5; 8 positions match TRBD1. The CDR3 runs 14 residues. Germline V gene data show CDR1 as SQVTM and CDR2 as ANQGSEA. After removal of 8 bases from V and 4 bases from J, the junction contained 12 bases not matched to a gene.

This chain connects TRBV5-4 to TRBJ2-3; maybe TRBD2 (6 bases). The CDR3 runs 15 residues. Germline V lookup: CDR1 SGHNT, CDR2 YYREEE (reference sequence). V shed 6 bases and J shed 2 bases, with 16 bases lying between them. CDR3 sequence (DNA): TGTGCCAGCAACGGTGGGGGACTCTTCACAGATACGCAGTATTTT. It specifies CASNGGGLFTDTQYF. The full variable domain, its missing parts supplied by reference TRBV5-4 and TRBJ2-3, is ETGVTQSPTHLIKTRGQQVTLRCSSQSGHNTVSWYQQALGQGPQFIFQYYREEENGRGNFPPRFSGLQFPNYSSELNVNALELDDSALYLCASNGGGLFTDTQYFGPGTRLTVL.

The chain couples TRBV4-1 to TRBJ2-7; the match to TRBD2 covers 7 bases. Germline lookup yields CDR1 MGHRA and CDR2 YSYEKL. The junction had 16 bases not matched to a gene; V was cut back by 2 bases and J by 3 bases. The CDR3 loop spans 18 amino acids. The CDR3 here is CASSQFVAGWTRGYEQYF. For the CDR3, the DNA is TGCGCCAGCAGCCAATTTGTAGCGGGCTGGACGCGGGGCTACGAGCAGTACTTC.

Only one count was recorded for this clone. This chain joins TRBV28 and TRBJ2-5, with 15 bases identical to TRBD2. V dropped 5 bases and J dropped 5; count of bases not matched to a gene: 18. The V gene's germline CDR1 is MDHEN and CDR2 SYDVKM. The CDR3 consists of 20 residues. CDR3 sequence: CASSPRPGLAGGRGWETQYF. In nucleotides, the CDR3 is TGTGCCAGCAGTCCCAGACCGGGACTAGCGGGAGGCCGAGGGTGGGAGACCCAGTACTTC. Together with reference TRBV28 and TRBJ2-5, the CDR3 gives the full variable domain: DVKVTQSSRYLVKRTGEKVFLECVQDMDHENMFWYRQDPGLGLRLIYFSYDVKMKEKGDIPEGYSVSREKKERFSLILESASTNQTSMYLCASSPRPGLAGGRGWETQYFGPGTRLLVL.

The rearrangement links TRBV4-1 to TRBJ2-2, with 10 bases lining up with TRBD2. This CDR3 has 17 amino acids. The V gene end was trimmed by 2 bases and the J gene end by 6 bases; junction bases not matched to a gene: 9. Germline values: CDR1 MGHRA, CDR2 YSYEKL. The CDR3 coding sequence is TGCGCCAGCAGCCAACGAAGCGGCCTAGCGGGAGCCGGGGAGCTGTTTTTT. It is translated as CASSQRSGLAGAGELFF.

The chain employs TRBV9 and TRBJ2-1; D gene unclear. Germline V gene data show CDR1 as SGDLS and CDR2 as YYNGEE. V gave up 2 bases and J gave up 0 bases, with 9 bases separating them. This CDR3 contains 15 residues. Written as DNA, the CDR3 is TGTGCCAGCAGCGTCTCTCCTAGCTCCTACAATGAGCAGTTCTTC. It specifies CASSVSPSSYNEQFF.

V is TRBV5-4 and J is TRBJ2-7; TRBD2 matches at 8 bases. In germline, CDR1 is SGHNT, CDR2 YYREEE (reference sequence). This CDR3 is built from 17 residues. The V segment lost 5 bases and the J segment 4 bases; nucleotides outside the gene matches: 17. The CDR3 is CASSPGGTTPQEYEQYF. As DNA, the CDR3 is TGTGCCAGCAGTCCGGGGGGGACTACCCCCCAGGAATACGAGCAGTACTTC.

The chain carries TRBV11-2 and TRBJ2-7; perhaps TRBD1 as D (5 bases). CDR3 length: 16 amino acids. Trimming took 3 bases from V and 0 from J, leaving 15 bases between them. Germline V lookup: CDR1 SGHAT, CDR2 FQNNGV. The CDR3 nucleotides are TGTGCCAGCAGCTTTTTAAGGGGTCAAAGCTCCTACGAGCAGTACTTC. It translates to CASSFLRGQSSYEQYF.

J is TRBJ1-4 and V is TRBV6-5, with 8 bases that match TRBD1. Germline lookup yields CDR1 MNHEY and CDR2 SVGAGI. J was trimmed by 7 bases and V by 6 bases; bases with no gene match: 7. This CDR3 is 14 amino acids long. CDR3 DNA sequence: TGTGCCAGCAGCCGGGACAGGTTCGGTGAAAAACTGTTTTTT. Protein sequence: CASSRDRFGEKLFF.

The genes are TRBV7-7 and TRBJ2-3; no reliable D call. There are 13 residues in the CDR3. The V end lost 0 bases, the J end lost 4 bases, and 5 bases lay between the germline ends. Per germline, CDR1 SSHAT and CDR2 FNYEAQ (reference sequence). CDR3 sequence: CASSLAEADTQYF. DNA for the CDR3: TGTGCCAGCAGCTTAGCTGAGGCAGATACGCAGTATTTT.

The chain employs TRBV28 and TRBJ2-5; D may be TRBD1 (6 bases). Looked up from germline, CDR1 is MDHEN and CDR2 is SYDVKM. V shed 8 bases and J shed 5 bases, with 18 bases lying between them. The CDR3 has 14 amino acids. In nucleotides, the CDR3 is TGTGCCAGCGCACAGATACAGGGTCGGGAGACCCAGTACTTC. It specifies CASAQIQGRETQYF.

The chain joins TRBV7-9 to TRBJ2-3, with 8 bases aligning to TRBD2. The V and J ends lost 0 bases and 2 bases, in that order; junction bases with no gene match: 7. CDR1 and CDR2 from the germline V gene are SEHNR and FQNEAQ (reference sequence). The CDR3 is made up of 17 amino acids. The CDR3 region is CASSLAITSGDTDTQYF. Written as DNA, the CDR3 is TGTGCCAGCAGCTTAGCTATAACTAGCGGCGACACAGATACGCAGTATTTT.

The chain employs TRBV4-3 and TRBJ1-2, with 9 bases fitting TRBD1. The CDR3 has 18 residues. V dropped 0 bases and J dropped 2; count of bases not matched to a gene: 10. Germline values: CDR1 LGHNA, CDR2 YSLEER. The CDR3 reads CASSQEVTPGQGNYGYTF. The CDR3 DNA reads TGCGCCAGCAGCCAAGAAGTCACCCCTGGACAGGGGAACTATGGCTACACCTTC.